The 21 T cell receptor beta chains below were found in one sample sequenced in a study of cytomegalovirus exposure and HLA in healthy donors. Primers for the PCR totalled 60 Vbeta and 13 Jbeta. Generated by immunoSEQ multiplex PCR, the TCRdb table keeps only in-frame clones and is missing some. Of around 190,000 clones detected, more than 65% appear once; the ten largest clones hold roughly 2.8%. The sequenced sample was PBMCs. The receptors stem from a woman aged 25-40 years in good health and CMV-seropositive.

The rearrangement uses TRBV15 and TRBJ1-2; a weak D match, TRBD1 (6 bases). V lost 0 bases and J lost 6, with 14 bases in between. The length of the CDR3 is 15 residues. Germline CDR1 LNHNV, CDR2 YYDKDF (reference sequence). CDR3 loop: CATSRDGTQQNGYTF. CDR3 nucleotides: TGTGCCACCAGCAGAGATGGGACACAGCAAAATGGCTACACCTTC.

This clone has only one observation. The chain employs TRBV2 and TRBJ2-7; no reliable D call. Germline-derived CDR1 and CDR2 are SNHLY and FYNNEI. The CDR3 is made up of 12 amino acids. Trimming cost V 4 bases and J 5 bases, with 9 bases left between them. In DNA, the CDR3 is TGTGCCAGCAGTGTGCCCCGAGACGAGCAGTACTTC. Residues: CASSVPRDEQYF.

The V and J genes are TRBV6-4 and TRBJ1-1, with 7 bases matching TRBD1. The CDR3 has 12 amino acids. The germline CDR1 and CDR2 sequences are MRHNA and SNTAGT. V lost 2 bases to trimming and J lost 9 bases; unmatched junction nucleotides: 3. CDR3 region: CASSDRDSKAFF. The DNA for the CDR3 is TGTGCCAGCAGTGACCGGGACAGTAAAGCTTTCTTT.

The chain has TRBV15 and TRBJ2-1; D is perhaps TRBD1 (7 bases). Germline V gene sequence: CDR1 LNHNV, CDR2 YYDKDF (reference sequence). V was trimmed by 0 bases and J by 9 bases, leaving 15 bases between them. CDR3 length: 15 residues. The CDR3, as DNA: TGTGCCACCAGCAGAGATAGGGGGCAGGGAGGTGAGCAGTTCTTC. It encodes CATSRDRGQGGEQFF.

This clone was recorded once. The chain recombines TRBV14 with TRBJ1-2, with TRBD1 as a possible D gene (5 bases). The germline V gene encodes CDR1 SGHDN and CDR2 FVKESK. The CDR3 totals 13 residues. V was trimmed by 1 base and J by 9 bases, leaving 12 bases between them. CDR3 region: CASSQGPGLSYTF. Here the CDR3 DNA reads TGTGCCAGCAGCCAAGGCCCAGGGCTGAGCTACACCTTC.

The V and J genes are TRBV29-1 and TRBJ2-1, with 12 nucleotides matching TRBD1. The CDR3 has 13 amino acids. With V trimmed by 6 bases and J by 8 bases, 5 bases remained unmatched. Germline assignment: CDR1 SQVTM and CDR2 ANQGSEA. The CDR3 loop is CSVLGQGAYEQFF. The CDR3 DNA reads as TGCAGCGTCCTGGGACAGGGGGCTTATGAGCAGTTCTTC.

The genes are TRBV7-6 and TRBJ1-2; D uncertain. V lost 5 bases, J lost 8 bases, and 12 bases lay in between. The CDR3 runs 12 residues. Germline assignment: CDR1 SGHVS and CDR2 FNYEAQ. The CDR3 spells CASSPVELGYTF. CDR3 in DNA: TGTGCCAGCAGCCCCGTCGAGTTAGGCTACACCTTC.

This rearrangement joins TRBV19 to TRBJ1-1; TRBD1 might be the D (5 bases). Deletions cut 7 bases from V and 5 bases from J, with 20 bases between. The length of the CDR3 is 15 residues. Germline assignment: CDR1 LNHDA and CDR2 SQIVND (reference sequence). The CDR3 DNA reads as TGTGCCAGTACCGCTGACAGCGTCCTGCTAACTGAAGCTTTCTTT. Translated, it gives CASTADSVLLTEAFF.

The chain combines TRBV13 with TRBJ1-4; D call uncertain. Germline assignment: CDR1 PRHDT and CDR2 FYEKMQ (reference sequence). The CDR3 is 14 residues long. The ends were cut back, 2 bases at V and 0 bases at J, with 4 bases in the middle. The CDR3 protein is CASSLRATNEKLFF. The CDR3 DNA reads as TGTGCCAGCAGCTTACGCGCAACTAATGAAAAACTGTTTTTT.

The rearrangement links TRBV2 to TRBJ2-1; TRBD1 matches 7 bases. Per germline, CDR1 SNHLY and CDR2 FYNNEI. V trimming: 7 bases; J trimming: 0 bases; junction bases outside the gene matches: 3. The CDR3 extends over 14 amino acids. The CDR3 DNA reads as TGTGCCAGCACCAGGACAGGCTCCTACAATGAGCAGTTCTTC. As protein: CASTRTGSYNEQFF.

The chain has TRBV7-9 and TRBJ2-2; 8 positions match TRBD2. V lost 0 bases, J lost 3 bases, and 6 bases stayed unmatched. CDR1 SEHNR and CDR2 FQNEAQ come from the germline V gene (reference sequence). This CDR3 is 17 amino acids long. CDR3 protein: CASSLALSGSYTGELFF. The CDR3 nucleotides read TGTGCCAGCAGCTTAGCGCTAAGCGGGAGCTACACCGGGGAGCTGTTTTTT.

The V and J genes are TRBV6-5 and TRBJ1-2; D gene uncertain. The CDR3 spans 13 residues. CDR1 and CDR2 from the germline V gene are MNHEY and SVGAGI. With 5 bases removed from V and 4 bases from J, the gap between germline ends came to 11 bases. This CDR3 is CASSPRSGYGYTF. CDR3 DNA: TGTGCCAGCAGTCCCCGAAGCGGCTATGGCTACACCTTC.

This clone was recorded only once. The rearrangement links TRBV5-1 to TRBJ2-1; 9 nucleotides line up with TRBD2. The CDR3 is made up of 17 amino acids. Germline CDR1 and CDR2: SGHRS and YFSETQ. V shed 4 bases, J shed 3 bases, and the junction held 11 bases outside the gene matches. This chain's CDR3 is CASSPRDSGSGYNEQFF. For the CDR3, the DNA is TGCGCCAGCAGCCCCCGGGATAGCGGGAGTGGCTACAATGAGCAGTTCTTC.

CDR3 DNA: TGTGCCAGCAGTCGGGCAGGGGGCACAGATACGCAGTATTTT. Amino acid sequence: CASSRAGGTDTQYF. The genes are TRBV6-5 and TRBJ2-3; the D gene is possibly TRBD1 (6 bases). Germline V gives CDR1 MNHEY, CDR2 SVGAGI. Trimming left V 5 bases short and J 1 base short, with 10 bases between. This CDR3 comprises 14 residues.

The chain combines TRBV18 with TRBJ2-1, with 7 bases matching TRBD2. The germline V gene has CDR1 KGHSH and CDR2 LQKENI. There are 14 residues in the CDR3. J was trimmed by 3 bases and V by 4 bases; bases with no gene match: 3. The CDR3 spells CASSQTGGYNEQFF. DNA of the CDR3: TGTGCCAGCTCACAAACGGGGGGCTACAATGAGCAGTTCTTC.

The chain couples TRBV25-1 to TRBJ2-3; D perhaps matches TRBD1 (6 bases). The CDR3 is made up of 17 amino acids. V lost 2 bases and J 4 bases, leaving 19 bases between the germline ends. Germline-derived CDR1 and CDR2 are MGHDK and SYGVNS. The CDR3 DNA reads as TGTGCCAGCAGTGAACCCGGGTTTAAGAAGGGGGCAGATACGCAGTATTTT. Protein: CASSEPGFKKGADTQYF. Supplemented by reference TRBV25-1 and TRBJ2-3, the full variable domain reads EADIYQTPRYLVIGTGKKITLECSQTMGHDKMYWYQQDPGMELHLIHYSYGVNSTEKGDLSSESTVSRIRTEHFPLTLESARPSHTSQYLCASSEPGFKKGADTQYFGPGTRLTVL.

V usage is TRBV27 and J usage is TRBJ2-3; 7 bases match TRBD1. The CDR3 has 15 amino acids. In germline, CDR1 is MNHEY, CDR2 SMNVEV (reference sequence). J was trimmed by 4 bases and V by 8 bases; bases with no gene match: 12. The CDR3 region has the DNA TGTGCCAGCGGACCCGGGACAGAGATAGCAGATACGCAGTATTTT. Its protein product is CASGPGTEIADTQYF.

The chain couples TRBV5-1 to TRBJ2-1; 12 bases fit TRBD2. With 3 bases clipped from V and 7 bases from J, the junction kept 8 bases outside the gene matches. Germline CDR1 reads SGHRS; CDR2 reads YFSETQ. The CDR3 is made up of 16 amino acids. In DNA, the CDR3 is TGCGCCAGCAGCTCCCTAGCGGGAGGGCCATTTAATGAGCAGTTCTTC. It encodes CASSSLAGGPFNEQFF.

The CDR3 DNA is TGCGCCAGCAGCGAGACGGGAGGGAGTAATAATGAGCAGTTCTTC. Its translation is CASSETGGSNNEQFF. This rearrangement joins TRBV4-1 to TRBJ2-1; 8 positions match TRBD2. V dropped 5 bases and J dropped 7; count of bases not matched to a gene: 10. CDR3 length: 15 amino acids. CDR1 and CDR2 from the germline V gene are MGHRA and YSYEKL.

This clone was detected a few times. V gene TRBV7-9 combines with J gene TRBJ2-7, with TRBD2 matching 14 bases. Germline values: CDR1 SEHNR, CDR2 FQNEAQ (reference sequence). The CDR3 is 17 residues long. Trimming at V came to 4 bases and at J to 3 bases, leaving 8 bases not matched to a gene. The DNA of the CDR3 is TGTGCCAGCAGCTCCGGGACTAGCGGGAGAATAAGCTACGAGCAGTACTTC. Protein product: CASSSGTSGRISYEQYF. The full variable domain, with the rest looked up from reference TRBV7-9 and TRBJ2-7, is DTGVSQNPRHKITKRGQNVTFRCDPISEHNRLYWYRQTLGQGPEFLTYFQNEAQLEKSRLLSDRFSAERPKGSFSTLEIQRTEQGDSAMYLCASSSGTSGRISYEQYFGPGTRLTVT.

CDR3 nucleotides: TGCGCCAGCAGCTATCGATTGGGAGACAATGAAAAACTGTTTTTT. This codes for CASSYRLGDNEKLFF. The chain employs TRBV4-1 and TRBJ1-4; no firm D call. Germline V lookup: CDR1 MGHRA, CDR2 YSYEKL. V was clipped by 5 bases and J by 5 bases, with 15 bases between them. The CDR3 length is 15 residues.